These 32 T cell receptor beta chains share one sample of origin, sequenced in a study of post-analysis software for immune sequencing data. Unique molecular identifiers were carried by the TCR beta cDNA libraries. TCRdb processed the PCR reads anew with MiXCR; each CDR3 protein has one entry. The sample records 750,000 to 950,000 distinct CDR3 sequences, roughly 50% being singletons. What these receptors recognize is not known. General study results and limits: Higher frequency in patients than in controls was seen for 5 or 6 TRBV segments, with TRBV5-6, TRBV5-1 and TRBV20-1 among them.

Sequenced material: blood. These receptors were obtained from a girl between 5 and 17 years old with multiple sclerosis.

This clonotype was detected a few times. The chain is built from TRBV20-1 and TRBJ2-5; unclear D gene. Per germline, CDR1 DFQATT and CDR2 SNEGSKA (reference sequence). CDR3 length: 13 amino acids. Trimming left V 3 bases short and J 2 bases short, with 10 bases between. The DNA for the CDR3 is TGCAGTGCTAGTCAGGTGGTACAAGAGACCCAGTACTTC. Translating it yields CSASQVVQETQYF.

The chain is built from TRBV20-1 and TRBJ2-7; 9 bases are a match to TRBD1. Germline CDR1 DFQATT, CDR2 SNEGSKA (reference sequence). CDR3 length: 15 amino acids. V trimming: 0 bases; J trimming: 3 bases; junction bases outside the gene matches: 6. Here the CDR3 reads CSARDWDRVDYEQYF. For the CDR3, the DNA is TGCAGTGCTAGAGATTGGGACAGGGTTGACTACGAGCAGTACTTC.

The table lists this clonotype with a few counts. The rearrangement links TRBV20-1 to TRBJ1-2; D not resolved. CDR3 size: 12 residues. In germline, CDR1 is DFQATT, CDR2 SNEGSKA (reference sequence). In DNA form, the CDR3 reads TGCATCGCGCAGGAGGTTAACTATGGCTACACCTTC. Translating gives CIAQEVNYGYTF.

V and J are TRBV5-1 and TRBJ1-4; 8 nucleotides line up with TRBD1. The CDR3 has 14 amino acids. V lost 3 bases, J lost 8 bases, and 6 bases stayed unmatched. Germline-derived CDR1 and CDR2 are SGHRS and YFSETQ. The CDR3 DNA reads TGCGCCAGCAGCTATGGACAGGGCAGGGAAAAACTGTTTTTT. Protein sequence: CASSYGQGREKLFF. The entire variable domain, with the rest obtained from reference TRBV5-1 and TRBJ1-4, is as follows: KAGVTQTPRYLIKTRGQQVTLSCSPISGHRSVSWYQQTPGQGLQFLFEYFSETQRNKGNFPGRFSGRQFSNSRSEMNVSTLELGDSALYLCASSYGQGREKLFFGSGTQLSVL.

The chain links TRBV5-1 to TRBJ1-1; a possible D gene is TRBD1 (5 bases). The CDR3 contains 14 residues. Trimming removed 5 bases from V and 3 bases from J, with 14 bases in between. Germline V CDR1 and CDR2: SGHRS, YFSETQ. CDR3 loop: CASRVGGIDTEAFF. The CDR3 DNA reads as TGCGCCAGCAGGGTGGGGGGTATTGACACTGAAGCTTTCTTT.

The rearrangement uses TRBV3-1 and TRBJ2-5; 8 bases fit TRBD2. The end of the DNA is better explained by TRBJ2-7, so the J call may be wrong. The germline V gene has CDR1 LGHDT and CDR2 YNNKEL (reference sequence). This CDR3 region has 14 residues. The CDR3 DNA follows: TGTGCCAGCAGTCAGACGGCGACTAGCGACGAGCAGTACTTC. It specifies CASSQTATSDEQYF.

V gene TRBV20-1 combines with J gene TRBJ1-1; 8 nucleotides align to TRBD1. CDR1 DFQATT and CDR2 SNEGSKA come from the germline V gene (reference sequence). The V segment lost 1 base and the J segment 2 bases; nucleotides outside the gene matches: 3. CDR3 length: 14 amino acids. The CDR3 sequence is CSARVDRVNTEAFF. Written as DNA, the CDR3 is TGCAGTGCTAGAGTGGACAGGGTCAACACTGAAGCTTTCTTT.

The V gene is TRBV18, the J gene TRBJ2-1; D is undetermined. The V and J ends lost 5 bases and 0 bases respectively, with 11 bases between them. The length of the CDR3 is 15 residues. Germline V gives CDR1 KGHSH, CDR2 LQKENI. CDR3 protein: CASSSQRDSYNEQFF. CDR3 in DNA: TGTGCCAGCTCATCCCAGAGAGACTCCTACAATGAGCAGTTCTTC.

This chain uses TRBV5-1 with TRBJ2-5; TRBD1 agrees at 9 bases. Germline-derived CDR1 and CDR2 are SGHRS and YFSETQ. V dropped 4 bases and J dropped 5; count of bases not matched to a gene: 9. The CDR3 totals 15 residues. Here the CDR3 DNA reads TGCGCCAGCAGCGACTGGGACAGGGAAGGCGAGACCCAGTACTTC. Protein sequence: CASSDWDREGETQYF. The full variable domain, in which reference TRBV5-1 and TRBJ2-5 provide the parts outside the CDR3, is KAGVTQTPRYLIKTRGQQVTLSCSPISGHRSVSWYQQTPGQGLQFLFEYFSETQRNKGNFPGRFSGRQFSNSRSEMNVSTLELGDSALYLCASSDWDREGETQYFGPGTRLLVL.

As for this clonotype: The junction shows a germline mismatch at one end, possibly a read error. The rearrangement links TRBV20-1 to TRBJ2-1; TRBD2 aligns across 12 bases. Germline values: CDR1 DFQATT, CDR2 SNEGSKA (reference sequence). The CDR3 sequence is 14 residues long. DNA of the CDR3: TGCAGTGCCAGGACTAGCGGGGACTACAATGAGCGGTTCTTC. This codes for CSARTSGDYNERFF.

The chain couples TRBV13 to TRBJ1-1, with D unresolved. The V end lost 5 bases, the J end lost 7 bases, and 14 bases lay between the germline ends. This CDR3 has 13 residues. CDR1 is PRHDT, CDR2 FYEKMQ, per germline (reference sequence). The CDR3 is CASSTLTRFEAFF. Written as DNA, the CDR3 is TGTGCCAGCAGCACCCTTACTCGGTTTGAAGCTTTCTTT.

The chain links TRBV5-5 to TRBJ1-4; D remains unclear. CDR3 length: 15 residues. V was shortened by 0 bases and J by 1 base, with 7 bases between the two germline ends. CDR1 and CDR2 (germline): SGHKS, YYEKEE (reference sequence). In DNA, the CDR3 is TGTGCCAGCAGCTTGGCAGGAGTAACTAATGAAAAACTGTTTTTT. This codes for CASSLAGVTNEKLFF.

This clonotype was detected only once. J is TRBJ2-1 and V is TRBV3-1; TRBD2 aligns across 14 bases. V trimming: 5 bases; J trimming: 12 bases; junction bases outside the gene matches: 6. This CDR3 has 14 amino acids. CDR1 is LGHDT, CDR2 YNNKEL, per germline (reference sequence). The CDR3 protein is CASSSGLAGATQFF. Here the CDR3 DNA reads TGTGCCAGCAGCTCGGGACTAGCGGGGGCAACGCAGTTCTTC.

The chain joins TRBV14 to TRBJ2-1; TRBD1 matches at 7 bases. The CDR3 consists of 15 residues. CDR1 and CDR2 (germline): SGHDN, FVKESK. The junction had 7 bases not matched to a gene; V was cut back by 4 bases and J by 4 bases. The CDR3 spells CASSPWGQMYNEQFF. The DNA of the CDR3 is TGTGCCAGCAGCCCCTGGGGACAGATGTACAATGAGCAGTTCTTC.

The CDR3, as DNA: TGTGCCAGCAGTGAATTTGGGACTCCAGGGGGCTATAATTCACCCCTCCACTTT. It is translated as CASSEFGTPGGYNSPLHF. J is TRBJ1-6 and V is TRBV25-1, with 7 bases fitting TRBD1. Trimming at V came to 1 base and at J to 3 bases, leaving 9 bases not matched to a gene. Per the germline V gene, CDR1 is MGHDK and CDR2 is SYGVNS. The CDR3 sequence is 18 residues long.

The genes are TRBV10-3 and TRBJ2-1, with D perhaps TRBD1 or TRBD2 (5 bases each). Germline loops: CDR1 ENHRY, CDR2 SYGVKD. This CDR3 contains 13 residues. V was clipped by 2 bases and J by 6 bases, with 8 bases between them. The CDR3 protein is CAISEGDGNEQFF. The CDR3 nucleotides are TGTGCCATCAGTGAGGGGGACGGCAATGAGCAGTTCTTC.

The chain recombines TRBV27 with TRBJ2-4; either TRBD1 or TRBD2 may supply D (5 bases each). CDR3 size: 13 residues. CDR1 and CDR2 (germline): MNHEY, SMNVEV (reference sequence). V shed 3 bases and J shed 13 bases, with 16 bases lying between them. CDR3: CASSFEGREQQYF. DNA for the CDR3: TGTGCCAGCAGTTTTGAGGGCAGGGAGCAGCAGTACTTC.

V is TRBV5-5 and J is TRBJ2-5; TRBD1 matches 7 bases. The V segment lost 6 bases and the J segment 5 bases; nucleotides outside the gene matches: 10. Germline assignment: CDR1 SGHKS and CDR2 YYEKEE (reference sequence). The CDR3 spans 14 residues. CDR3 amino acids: CASNSRQGRETQYF. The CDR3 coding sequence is TGTGCCAGCAACTCCAGACAGGGAAGGGAGACCCAGTACTTC.

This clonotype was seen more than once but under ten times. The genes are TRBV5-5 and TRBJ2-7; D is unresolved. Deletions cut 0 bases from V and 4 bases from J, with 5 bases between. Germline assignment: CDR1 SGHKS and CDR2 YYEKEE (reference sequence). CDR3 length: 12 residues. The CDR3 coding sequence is TGTGCCAGCAGCTTGGAAGTATACGAGCAGTACTTC. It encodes CASSLEVYEQYF.

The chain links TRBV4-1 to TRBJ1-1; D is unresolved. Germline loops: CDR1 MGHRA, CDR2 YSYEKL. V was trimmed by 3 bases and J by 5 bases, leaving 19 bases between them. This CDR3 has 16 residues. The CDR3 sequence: CASSQPPGRSNTEAFF. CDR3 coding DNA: TGCGCCAGCAGCCAGCCTCCGGGCAGGAGCAATACTGAAGCTTTCTTT.

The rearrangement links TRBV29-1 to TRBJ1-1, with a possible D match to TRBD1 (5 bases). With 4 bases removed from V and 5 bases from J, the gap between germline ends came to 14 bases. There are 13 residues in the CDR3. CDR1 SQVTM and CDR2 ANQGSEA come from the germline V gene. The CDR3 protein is CSVVRRAGTEAFF. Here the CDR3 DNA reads TGCAGCGTTGTAAGGAGGGCAGGGACTGAAGCTTTCTTT.

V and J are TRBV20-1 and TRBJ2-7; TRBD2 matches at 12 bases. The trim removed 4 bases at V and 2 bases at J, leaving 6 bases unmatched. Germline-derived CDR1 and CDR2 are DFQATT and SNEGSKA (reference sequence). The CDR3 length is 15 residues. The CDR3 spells CSATASGRVAYEQYF. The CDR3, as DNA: TGCAGTGCTACCGCTAGCGGGAGGGTTGCCTACGAGCAGTACTTC.

CDR3 sequence reads: CASSFRQNSNTHEQFF. The CDR3 nucleotides read TGTGCCAGCAGTTTCCGACAAAACTCAAACACCCATGAGCAGTTCTTC. This chain joins TRBV27 and TRBJ2-1; D ambiguous. The CDR3 totals 16 residues. Germline lookup yields CDR1 MNHEY and CDR2 SMNVEV (reference sequence). V was cut by 3 bases and J by 8 bases, with 20 bases left in between.

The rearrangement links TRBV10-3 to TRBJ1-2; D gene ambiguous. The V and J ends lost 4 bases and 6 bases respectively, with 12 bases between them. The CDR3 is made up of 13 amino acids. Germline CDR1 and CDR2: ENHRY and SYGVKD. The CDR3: CAISGHSSDGYTF. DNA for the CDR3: TGTGCCATCAGTGGTCACAGTAGCGATGGCTACACCTTC.

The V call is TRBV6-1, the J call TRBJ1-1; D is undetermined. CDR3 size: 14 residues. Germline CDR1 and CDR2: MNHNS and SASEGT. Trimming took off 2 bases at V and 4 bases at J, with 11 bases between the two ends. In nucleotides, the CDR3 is TGTGCCAGCAGTGAAAAGGGCCAGACCACTGAAGCTTTCTTT. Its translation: CASSEKGQTTEAFF.

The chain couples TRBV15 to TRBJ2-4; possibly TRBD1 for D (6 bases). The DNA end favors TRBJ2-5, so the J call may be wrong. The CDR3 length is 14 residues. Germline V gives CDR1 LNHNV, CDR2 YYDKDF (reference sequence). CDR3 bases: TGTGCCACCAGCAGAGGGACAGCACAGGAGACCCAGTACTTC. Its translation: CATSRGTAQETQYF.

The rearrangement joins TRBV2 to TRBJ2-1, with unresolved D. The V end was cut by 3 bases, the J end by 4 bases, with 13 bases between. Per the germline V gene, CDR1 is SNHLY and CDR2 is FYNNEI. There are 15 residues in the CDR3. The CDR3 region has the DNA TGTGCCAGCAGTGAGCCGGGCGCTCGTTACAATGAGCAGTTCTTC. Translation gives CASSEPGARYNEQFF.

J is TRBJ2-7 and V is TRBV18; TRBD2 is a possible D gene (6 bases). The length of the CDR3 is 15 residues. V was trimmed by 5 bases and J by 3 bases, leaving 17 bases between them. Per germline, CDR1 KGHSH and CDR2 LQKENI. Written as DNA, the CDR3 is TGTGCCAGCTCAAAAATGAGACTAGTTGACTACGAGCAGTACTTC. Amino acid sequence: CASSKMRLVDYEQYF. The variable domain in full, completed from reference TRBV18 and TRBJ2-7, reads NAGVMQNPRHLVRRRGQEARLRCSPMKGHSHVYWYRQLPEEGLKFMVYLQKENIIDESGMPKERFSAEFPKEGPSILRIQQVVRGDSAAYFCASSKMRLVDYEQYFGPGTRLTVT.

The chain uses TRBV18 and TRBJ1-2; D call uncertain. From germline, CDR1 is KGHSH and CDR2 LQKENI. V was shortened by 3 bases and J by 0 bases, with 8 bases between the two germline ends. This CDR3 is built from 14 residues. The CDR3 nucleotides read TGTGCCAGCTCACCTGTACAGACTAACTATGGCTACACCTTC. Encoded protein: CASSPVQTNYGYTF.

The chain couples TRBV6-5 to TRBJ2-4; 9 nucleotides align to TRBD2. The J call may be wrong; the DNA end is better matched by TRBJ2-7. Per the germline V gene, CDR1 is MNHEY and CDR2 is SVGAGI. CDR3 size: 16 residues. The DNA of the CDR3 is TGTGCCAGCAGGGGGGTAGCGGGAGAGACCACCTACGAGCAGTACTTC. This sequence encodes CASRGVAGETTYEQYF.

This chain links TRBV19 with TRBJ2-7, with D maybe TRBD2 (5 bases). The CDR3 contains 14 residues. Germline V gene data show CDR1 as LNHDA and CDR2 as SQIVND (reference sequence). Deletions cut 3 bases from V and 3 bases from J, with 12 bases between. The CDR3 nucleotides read TGTGCCAGTAGTATTGTGGGAGAGCACTACGAGCAGTACTTC. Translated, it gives CASSIVGEHYEQYF. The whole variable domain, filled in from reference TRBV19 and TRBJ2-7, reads DGGITQSPKYLFRKEGQNVTLSCEQNLNHDAMYWYRQDPGQGLRLIYYSQIVNDFQKGDIAEGYSVSREKKESFPLTVTSAQKNPTAFYLCASSIVGEHYEQYFGPGTRLTVT.

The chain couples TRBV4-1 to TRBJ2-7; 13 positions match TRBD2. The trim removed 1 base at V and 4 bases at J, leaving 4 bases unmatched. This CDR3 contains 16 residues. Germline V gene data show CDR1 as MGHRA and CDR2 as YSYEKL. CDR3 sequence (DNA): TGCGCCAGCAGCCAAGGACTAGCGGGAGGTTGGTACGAGCAGTACTTC. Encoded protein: CASSQGLAGGWYEQYF.